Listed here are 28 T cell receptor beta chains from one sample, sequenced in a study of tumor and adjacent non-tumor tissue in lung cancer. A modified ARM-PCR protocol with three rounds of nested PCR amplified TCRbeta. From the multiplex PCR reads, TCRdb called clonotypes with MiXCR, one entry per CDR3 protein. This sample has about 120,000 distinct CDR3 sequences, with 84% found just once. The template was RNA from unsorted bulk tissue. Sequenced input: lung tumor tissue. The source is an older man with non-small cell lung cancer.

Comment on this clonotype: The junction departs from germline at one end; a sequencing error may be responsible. The CDR3 DNA sequence: TGCGCCAGCAGCCCCCTCCGGTGGGGCTTTGAGCGGTTCTTC. Protein: CASSPLRWGFERFF. The gene calls are TRBV10-1 and TRBJ2-1; TRBD1 is a possible D gene (5 bases). Germline V gene lookup returns CDR1 WNHNN and CDR2 SYGVQD (reference sequence). This CDR3 is 14 amino acids long.

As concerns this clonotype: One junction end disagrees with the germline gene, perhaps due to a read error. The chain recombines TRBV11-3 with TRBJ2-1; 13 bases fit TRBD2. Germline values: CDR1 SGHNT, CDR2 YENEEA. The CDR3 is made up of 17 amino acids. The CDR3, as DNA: TGTGCCTGCAGCCTCCTATGGACTAGCGGGGGCTACAATGAGCAATTCTTC. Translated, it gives CACSLLWTSGGYNEQFF. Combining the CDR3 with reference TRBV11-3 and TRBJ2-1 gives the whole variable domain EAGVVQSPRYKIIEKKQPVAFWCNPISGHNTLYWYLQNLGQGPELLIRYENEEAVDDSQLPKDRFSAERLKGVDSTLKIQPAELGDSAVYLCACSLLWTSGGYNEQFFGPGTRLTVL.

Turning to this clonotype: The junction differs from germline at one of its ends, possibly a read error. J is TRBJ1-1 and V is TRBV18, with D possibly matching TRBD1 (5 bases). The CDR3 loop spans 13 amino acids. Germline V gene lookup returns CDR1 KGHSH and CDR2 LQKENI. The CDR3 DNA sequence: TGTGCCAGCTCAGAACTTACGGACACTGAAGTTTTCTTT. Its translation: CASSELTDTEVFF.

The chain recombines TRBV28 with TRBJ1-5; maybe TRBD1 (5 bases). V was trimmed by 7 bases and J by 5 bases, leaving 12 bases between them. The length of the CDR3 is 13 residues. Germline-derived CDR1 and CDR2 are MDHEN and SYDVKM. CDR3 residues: CASNFGGDQPQHF. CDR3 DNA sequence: TGTGCCAGCAATTTTGGGGGAGATCAGCCCCAGCATTTT.

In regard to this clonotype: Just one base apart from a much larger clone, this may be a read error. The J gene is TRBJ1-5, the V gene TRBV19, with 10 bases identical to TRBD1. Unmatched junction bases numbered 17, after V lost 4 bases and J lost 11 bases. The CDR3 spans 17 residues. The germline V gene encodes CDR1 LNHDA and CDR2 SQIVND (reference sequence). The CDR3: CASSTVGPGQGYQSQHF. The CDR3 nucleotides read TGTGCCAGTAGTACAGTGGGACCGGGACAGGGGTACCAGTCCCAGCATTTT. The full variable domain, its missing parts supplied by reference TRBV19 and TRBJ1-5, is DGGITQSPKYLFRKEGQNVTLSCEQNLNHDAMYWYRQDPGQGLRLIYYSQIVNDFQKGDIAEGYSVSREKKESFPLTVTSAQKNPTAFYLCASSTVGPGQGYQSQHFGDGTRLSIL.

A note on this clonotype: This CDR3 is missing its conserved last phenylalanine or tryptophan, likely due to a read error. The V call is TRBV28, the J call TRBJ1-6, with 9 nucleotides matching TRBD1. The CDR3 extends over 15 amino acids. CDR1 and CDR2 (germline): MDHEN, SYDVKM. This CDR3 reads CASSSEQGAGSPLHL. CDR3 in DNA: TGTGCAAGCAGTTCGGAACAGGGGGCTGGATCACCCCTCCACTTG.

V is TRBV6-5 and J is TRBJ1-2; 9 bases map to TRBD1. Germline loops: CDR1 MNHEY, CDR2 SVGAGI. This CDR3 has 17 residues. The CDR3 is CASRYTLTGGGYYGYTF. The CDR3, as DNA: TGTGCTAGCCGTTACACTTTAACAGGGGGCGGGTACTATGGCTACACCTTC.

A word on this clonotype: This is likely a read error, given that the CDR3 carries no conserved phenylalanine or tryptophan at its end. The CDR3 here is CASMHRGTEAFY. The CDR3, as DNA: TGTGCCAGTATGCACAGGGGCACTGAAGCTTTCTAT. The rearrangement links TRBV19 to TRBJ1-1, with 7 bases matching TRBD1. The CDR3 totals 12 residues. Germline V gene data show CDR1 as LNHDA and CDR2 as SQIVND (reference sequence). The V and J ends lost 7 bases and 4 bases, in that order; junction bases with no gene match: 3.

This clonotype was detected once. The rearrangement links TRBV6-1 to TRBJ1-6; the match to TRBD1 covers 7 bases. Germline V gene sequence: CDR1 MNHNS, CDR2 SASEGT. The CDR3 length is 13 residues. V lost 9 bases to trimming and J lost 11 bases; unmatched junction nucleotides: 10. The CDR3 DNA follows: TGTGCCAGTCGTGGACAGGCGAATACACCCCTCCACTTT. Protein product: CASRGQANTPLHF.

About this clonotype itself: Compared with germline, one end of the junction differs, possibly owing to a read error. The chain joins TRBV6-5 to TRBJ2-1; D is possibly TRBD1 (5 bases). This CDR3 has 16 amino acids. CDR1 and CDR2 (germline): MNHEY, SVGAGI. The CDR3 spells CVSSYGVGDYYNEQFF. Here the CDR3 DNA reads TGTGTCAGCAGTTACGGCGTAGGGGATTACTACAATGAGCAGTTCTTC.

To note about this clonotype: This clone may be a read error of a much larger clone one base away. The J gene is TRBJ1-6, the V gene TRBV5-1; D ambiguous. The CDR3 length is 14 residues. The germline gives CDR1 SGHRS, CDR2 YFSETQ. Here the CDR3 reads CPSSLDRTVSPLHF. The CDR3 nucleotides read TGCCCCAGCAGCTTGGATCGGACCGTCTCACCCCTCCACTTT. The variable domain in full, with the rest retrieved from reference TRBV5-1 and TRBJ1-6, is KAGVTQTPRYLIKTRGQQVTLSCSPISGHRSVSWYQQTPGQGLQFLFEYFSETQRNKGNFPGRFSGRQFSNSRSEMNVSTLELGDSALYLCPSSLDRTVSPLHFGNGTRLTVT.

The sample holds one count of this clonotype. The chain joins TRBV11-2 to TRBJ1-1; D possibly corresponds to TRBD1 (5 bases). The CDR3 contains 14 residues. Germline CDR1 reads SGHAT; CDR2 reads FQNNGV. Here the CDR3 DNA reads TGTGCTAACACTAGGGCGGGGGGGAGCACTGAAGCTTTCTTT. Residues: CANTRAGGSTEAFF.

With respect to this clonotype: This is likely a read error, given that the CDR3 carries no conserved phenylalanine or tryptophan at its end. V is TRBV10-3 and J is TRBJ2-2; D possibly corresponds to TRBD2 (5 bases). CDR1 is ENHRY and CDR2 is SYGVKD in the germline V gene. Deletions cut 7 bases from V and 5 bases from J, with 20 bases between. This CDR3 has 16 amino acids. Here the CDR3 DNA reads TGTGCCATCACTGGGCGGGCTGCTCCGGGTACCGGGGAGCTGTTTTTA. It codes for CAITGRAAPGTGELFL.

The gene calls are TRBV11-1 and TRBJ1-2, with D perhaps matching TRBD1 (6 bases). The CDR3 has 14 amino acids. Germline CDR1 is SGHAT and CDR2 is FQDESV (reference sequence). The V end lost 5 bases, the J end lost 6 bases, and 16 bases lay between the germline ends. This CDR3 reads CASSTQGTEDGYTF. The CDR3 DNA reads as TGTGCCAGCAGCACCCAGGGGACCGAGGATGGCTACACCTTC. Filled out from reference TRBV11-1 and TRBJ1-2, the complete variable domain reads EAEVAQSPRYKITEKSQAVAFWCDPISGHATLYWYRQILGQGPELLVQFQDESVVDDSQLPKDRFSAERLKGVDSTLKIQPAELGDSAMYLCASSTQGTEDGYTFGSGTRLTVV.

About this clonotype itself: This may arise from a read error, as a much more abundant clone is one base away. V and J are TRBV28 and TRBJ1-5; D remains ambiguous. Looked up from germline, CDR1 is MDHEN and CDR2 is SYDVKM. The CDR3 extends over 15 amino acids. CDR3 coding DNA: TGTACCAGCGGCCTTGGTGGGAGACTCAATCAGCCCCAGCATTTT. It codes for CTSGLGGRLNQPQHF.

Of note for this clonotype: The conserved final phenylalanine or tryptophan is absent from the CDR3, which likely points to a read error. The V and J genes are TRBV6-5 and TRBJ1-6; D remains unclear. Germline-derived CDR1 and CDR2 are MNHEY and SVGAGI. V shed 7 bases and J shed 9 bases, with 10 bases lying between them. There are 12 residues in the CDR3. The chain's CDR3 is CASMLTSSPLHS. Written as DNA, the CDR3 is TGTGCCAGCATGCTAACCAGTTCACCCCTCCACTCT.

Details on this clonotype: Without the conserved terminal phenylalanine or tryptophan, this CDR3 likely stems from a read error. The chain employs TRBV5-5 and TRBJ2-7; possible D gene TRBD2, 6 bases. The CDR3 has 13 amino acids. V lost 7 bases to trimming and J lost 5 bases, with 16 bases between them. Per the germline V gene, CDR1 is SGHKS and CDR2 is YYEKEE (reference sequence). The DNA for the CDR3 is TGTGCCAGCCAAAGCGCGGAGGGGAACGAGCAGTACCTC. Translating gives CASQSAEGNEQYL.

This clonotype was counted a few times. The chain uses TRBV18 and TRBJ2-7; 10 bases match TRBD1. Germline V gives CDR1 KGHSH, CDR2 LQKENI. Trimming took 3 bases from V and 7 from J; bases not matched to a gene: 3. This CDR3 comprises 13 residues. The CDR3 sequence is CASSPGQGMEQYF. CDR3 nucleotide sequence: TGTGCCAGCTCACCGGGACAGGGGATGGAGCAGTACTTC.

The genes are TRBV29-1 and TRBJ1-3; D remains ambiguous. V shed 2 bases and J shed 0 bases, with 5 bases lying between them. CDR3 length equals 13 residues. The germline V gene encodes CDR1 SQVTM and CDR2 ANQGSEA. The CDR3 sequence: CSVESISGNTIYF. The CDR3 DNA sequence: TGCAGCGTTGAAAGTATCTCTGGAAACACCATATATTTT.

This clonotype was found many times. The CDR3 DNA follows: TGCAGTGCTAGGGTAGCGGGAGATGCTGAGCAGTTCTTC. Translated, it gives CSARVAGDAEQFF. The gene calls are TRBV20-1 and TRBJ2-1, with 9 bases that match TRBD2. Germline trimming cut 3 bases from V and 9 bases from J; bases unmatched to any gene: 6. CDR1 and CDR2 (germline): DFQATT, SNEGSKA (reference sequence). CDR3 length: 13 residues.

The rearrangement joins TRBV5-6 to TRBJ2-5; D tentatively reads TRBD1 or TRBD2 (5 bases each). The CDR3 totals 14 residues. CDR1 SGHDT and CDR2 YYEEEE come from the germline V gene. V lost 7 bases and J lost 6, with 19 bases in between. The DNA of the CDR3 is TGTGCCAGCGGGTTGGCCGGGGCAGTGAAGACCCAGTACTTC. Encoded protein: CASGLAGAVKTQYF.

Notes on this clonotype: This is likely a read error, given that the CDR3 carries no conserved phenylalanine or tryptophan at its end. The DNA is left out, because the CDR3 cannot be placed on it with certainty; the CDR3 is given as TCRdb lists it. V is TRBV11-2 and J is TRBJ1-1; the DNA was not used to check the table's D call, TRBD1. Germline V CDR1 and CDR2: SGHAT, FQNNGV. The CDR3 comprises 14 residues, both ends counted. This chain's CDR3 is CASSPGQENTEALS.

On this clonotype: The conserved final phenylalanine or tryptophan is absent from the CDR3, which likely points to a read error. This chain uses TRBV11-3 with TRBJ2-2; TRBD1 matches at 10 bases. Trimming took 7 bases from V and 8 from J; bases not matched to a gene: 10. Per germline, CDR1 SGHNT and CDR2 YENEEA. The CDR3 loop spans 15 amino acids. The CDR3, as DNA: TGTGCCAGCACAGGACAGGGGGGGAGCATAGGGGAGCTGTTTTTA. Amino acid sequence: CASTGQGGSIGELFL.

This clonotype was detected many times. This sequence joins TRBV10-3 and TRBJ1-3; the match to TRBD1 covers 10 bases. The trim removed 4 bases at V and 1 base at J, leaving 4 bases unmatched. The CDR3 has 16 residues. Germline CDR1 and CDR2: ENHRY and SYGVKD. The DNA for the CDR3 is TGTGCCATCAGTGTGCGACAGGGGGCTTCTGGAAACACCATATATTTT. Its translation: CAISVRQGASGNTIYF.

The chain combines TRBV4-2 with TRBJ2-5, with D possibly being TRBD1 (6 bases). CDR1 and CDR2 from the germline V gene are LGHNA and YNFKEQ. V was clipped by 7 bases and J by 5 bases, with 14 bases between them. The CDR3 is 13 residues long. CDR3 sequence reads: CASNVRRGETQYF. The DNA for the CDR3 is TGTGCCAGCAACGTGCGAAGGGGGGAGACCCAGTACTTC.

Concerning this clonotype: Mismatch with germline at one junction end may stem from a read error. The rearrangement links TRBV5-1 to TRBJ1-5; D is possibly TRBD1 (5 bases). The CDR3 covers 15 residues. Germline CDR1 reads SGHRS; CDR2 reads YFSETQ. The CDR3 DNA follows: TGCGCCGGCAGCTTGGGAGTGGGGGGAGGTCGGCCCCAACATTTT. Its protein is CAGSLGVGGGRPQHF.

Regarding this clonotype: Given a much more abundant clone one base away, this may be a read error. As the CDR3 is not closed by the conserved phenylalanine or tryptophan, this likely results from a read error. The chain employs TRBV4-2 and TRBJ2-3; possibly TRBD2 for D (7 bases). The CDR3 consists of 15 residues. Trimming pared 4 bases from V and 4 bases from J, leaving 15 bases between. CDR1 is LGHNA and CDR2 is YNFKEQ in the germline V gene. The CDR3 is CASSPNKGGPDTQYL. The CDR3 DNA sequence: TGTGCCAGCAGCCCCAATAAGGGGGGGCCAGATACGCAGTATCTT.

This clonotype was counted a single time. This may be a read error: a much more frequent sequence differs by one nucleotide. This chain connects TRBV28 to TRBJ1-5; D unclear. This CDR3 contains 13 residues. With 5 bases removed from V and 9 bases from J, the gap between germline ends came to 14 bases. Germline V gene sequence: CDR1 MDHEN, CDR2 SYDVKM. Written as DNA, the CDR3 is TGTGCCAGCAGTCTACATCGAACCAGGCCCCAGCATTTT. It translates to CASSLHRTRPQHF. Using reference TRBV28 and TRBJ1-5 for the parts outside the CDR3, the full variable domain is DVKVTQSSRYLVKRTGEKVFLECVQDMDHENMFWYRQDPGLGLRLIYFSYDVKMKEKGDIPEGYSVSREKKERFSLILESASTNQTSMYLCASSLHRTRPQHFGDGTRLSIL.